This entry lists 26 T cell receptor beta chains sequenced from one sample in a study of shared clonotypes between healthy human individuals. The repertoire was sequenced with immunoSEQ multiplex PCR; TCRdb's copy has only in-frame clones and lacks some. The table shows hundreds of thousands of clones, with 90% to 97% occurring only once. The sample comprised memory CD8+ T cells sorted from blood. Subset reported: CD45RO+ cells pooled with CCR7-negative TemRA cells. These receptors were collected from a man aged 30 to 39 in good health.

This clone showed up just once. The chain employs TRBV7-9 and TRBJ2-3; 12 bases align to TRBD2. CDR1 and CDR2 from the germline V gene are SEHNR and FQNEAQ (reference sequence). Unmatched junction bases numbered 4, after V lost 2 bases and J lost 4 bases. The CDR3 sequence is 16 residues long. The CDR3: CASSLSLAGGPDTQYF. The CDR3 nucleotides are TGTGCCAGCAGCTTATCACTAGCGGGAGGACCAGATACGCAGTATTTT.

The V and J genes are TRBV28 and TRBJ2-7; 7 bases align to TRBD1. This CDR3 is built from 12 residues. J lost 6 bases, V lost 6 bases, and 5 bases had no gene match. CDR1 is MDHEN, CDR2 SYDVKM, per germline. The CDR3 DNA reads TGTGCCAGCAGCCGGAGACAGGGCGAGCAGTACTTC. It encodes CASSRRQGEQYF. Filled out from reference TRBV28 and TRBJ2-7, the complete variable domain reads DVKVTQSSRYLVKRTGEKVFLECVQDMDHENMFWYRQDPGLGLRLIYFSYDVKMKEKGDIPEGYSVSREKKERFSLILESASTNQTSMYLCASSRRQGEQYFGPGTRLTVT.

This chain joins TRBV5-1 and TRBJ2-2; no firm D call. Germline loops: CDR1 SGHRS, CDR2 YFSETQ. This CDR3 has 13 amino acids. V lost 5 bases and J lost 3, with 8 bases in between. The CDR3 nucleotides read TGCGCCAGCAGGAATGGGGACACCGGGGAGCTGTTTTTT. Translation: CASRNGDTGELFF.

Here the CDR3 reads CASSLRVLLARDTQYF. CDR3 nucleotides: TGCGCCAGCAGCTTGCGTGTTTTGTTAGCGAGGGATACGCAGTATTTT. The rearrangement uses TRBV5-1 and TRBJ2-3; D may be TRBD2 (5 bases). From germline, CDR1 is SGHRS and CDR2 YFSETQ. This CDR3 is built from 16 residues. Trimming left V 1 base short and J 6 bases short, with 18 bases between.

J is TRBJ2-2 and V is TRBV6-5; possible D gene TRBD1, 6 bases. The ends were cut back, 6 bases at V and 4 bases at J, with 15 bases in the middle. This CDR3 has 15 amino acids. Germline lookup yields CDR1 MNHEY and CDR2 SVGAGI. The CDR3 sequence is CASRVAGAPTGELFF. CDR3 DNA sequence: TGTGCCAGCAGGGTGGCAGGGGCGCCCACCGGGGAGCTGTTTTTT.

The chain joins TRBV6-6 to TRBJ2-2; D perhaps matches TRBD1 (6 bases). This CDR3 has 16 amino acids. The germline CDR1 and CDR2 sequences are MNHNY and SVGAGI (reference sequence). Trimming cost V 7 bases and J 2 bases, with 17 bases left between them. CDR3 nucleotide sequence: TGTGCCAGCACCCCTACCATACAGGGAAACACCGGGGAGCTGTTTTTT. It translates to CASTPTIQGNTGELFF.

The rearrangement joins TRBV6-5 to TRBJ1-2; TRBD1 aligns across 8 bases. V shed 5 bases, J shed 7 bases, and the junction held 6 bases outside the gene matches. The length of the CDR3 is 13 residues. CDR1 and CDR2 from the germline V gene are MNHEY and SVGAGI. This chain's CDR3 is CASSLRDRSGYTF. As DNA, the CDR3 is TGTGCCAGCAGTCTCCGGGACAGGAGTGGCTACACCTTC.

The chain is built from TRBV5-6 and TRBJ1-1; no reliable D call. V lost 0 bases to trimming and J lost 0 bases, with 6 bases between them. Germline CDR1 and CDR2: SGHDT and YYEEEE. This CDR3 has 14 amino acids. CDR3 nucleotide sequence: TGTGCCAGCAGCTTGGAACGTGTGAACACTGAAGCTTTCTTT. Translating it yields CASSLERVNTEAFF.

This rearrangement joins TRBV30 to TRBJ2-1; the match to TRBD2 covers 10 bases. Trimming cost V 6 bases and J 7 bases; bases outside gene matches: 18. Per the germline V gene, CDR1 is GTSNPN and CDR2 is SVGIG (reference sequence). This CDR3 region has 17 residues. The CDR3 region has the DNA TGTGCCTGCCGTCGGGGGCTAGCGGGAGTGGGTACTAATGAGCAGTTCTTC. Amino acids: CACRRGLAGVGTNEQFF.

This rearrangement joins TRBV29-1 to TRBJ2-5, with TRBD2 matching over 14 bases. The CDR3 totals 15 residues. Trimming cost V 4 bases and J 5 bases; bases outside gene matches: 6. Germline assignment: CDR1 SQVTM and CDR2 ANQGSEA. The CDR3 protein is CSVGLTSGRGETQYF. The CDR3 DNA sequence: TGCAGCGTTGGCCTGACTAGCGGGAGGGGGGAGACCCAGTACTTC.

The chain is built from TRBV4-1 and TRBJ2-2; D remains unclear. From germline, CDR1 is MGHRA and CDR2 YSYEKL. The CDR3 spans 15 residues. Trimming pared 1 base from V and 0 bases from J, leaving 6 bases between. The CDR3 sequence is CASSQVRTNTGELFF. DNA for the CDR3: TGCGCCAGCAGCCAAGTTAGGACGAACACCGGGGAGCTGTTTTTT.

The CDR3 sequence is CASSTTQTSGRYEQYF. DNA for the CDR3: TGTGCCAGCAGCACAACCCAGACTAGCGGGAGATACGAGCAGTACTTC. V usage is TRBV7-2 and J usage is TRBJ2-7; 12 bases agree with TRBD2. The germline gives CDR1 SGHTA, CDR2 FQGNSA. There are 16 residues in the CDR3. V lost 5 bases, J lost 4 bases, and 9 bases stayed unmatched.

The chain has TRBV2 and TRBJ2-4; TRBD2 matches 11 bases. V was pared by 3 bases and J by 1 base, with 2 bases of the junction left unmatched. The CDR3 consists of 16 residues. Germline V gene data show CDR1 as SNHLY and CDR2 as FYNNEI. The CDR3 nucleotides read TGTGCCAGCAGTGAGTCTAGCGGGAGGGCCAAAAACATTCAGTACTTC. Its protein product is CASSESSGRAKNIQYF.

The DNA of the CDR3 is TGTGCCAGCAGCGCTCCGACTCCTAACTATGGCTACACCTTC. It specifies CASSAPTPNYGYTF. This rearrangement joins TRBV7-9 to TRBJ1-2; D is unclear. With 5 bases removed from V and 0 bases from J, the gap between germline ends came to 10 bases. This CDR3 comprises 14 residues. Germline CDR1 and CDR2: SEHNR and FQNEAQ (reference sequence).

Comments on this clone: An end of the junction differs from the germline gene, which may be a read error. The chain recombines TRBV7-7 with TRBJ2-6; the D is unclear. Germline V CDR1 and CDR2: SSHAT, FNYEAQ (reference sequence). The CDR3 is 15 amino acids. CDR3 DNA sequence: TGTGCTAGCAGCGATACAGATTTTGGGGCCAACGTCCTGACTTTC. It specifies CASSDTDFGANVLTF.

This clone occurred once. The V gene is TRBV28, the J gene TRBJ2-4; D may be TRBD1 (6 bases). CDR1 and CDR2 from the germline V gene are MDHEN and SYDVKM. The CDR3 totals 19 residues. V lost 10 bases and J 3 bases, leaving 31 bases between the germline ends. CDR3 sequence reads: CATQNLRTVFLGVKNIQYF. The CDR3, as DNA: TGTGCCACCCAAAATCTGCGGACAGTATTCTTGGGGGTCAAAAACATTCAGTACTTC.

This clone was picked up one time. V is TRBV11-1 and J is TRBJ2-7; unclear D gene. Germline CDR1 is SGHAT and CDR2 is FQDESV (reference sequence). The CDR3 runs to 15 residues. The V and J ends lost 1 base and 4 bases respectively, with 14 bases between them. CDR3 nucleotide sequence: TGTGCCAGCAGCTTAGGACACACTAACACTTACGAGCAGTACTTC. Protein product: CASSLGHTNTYEQYF.

This clone was detected only once. The rearrangement links TRBV28 to TRBJ2-2; 12 positions match TRBD2. The CDR3 extends over 14 amino acids. The V and J ends lost 11 bases and 1 base, in that order; junction bases with no gene match: 2. Germline lookup yields CDR1 MDHEN and CDR2 SYDVKM. Here the CDR3 DNA reads TGTGCCGGGGGACTAGCGGGGAACACCGGGGAGCTGTTTTTT. The encoded protein is CAGGLAGNTGELFF. The full variable domain, with the rest looked up from reference TRBV28 and TRBJ2-2, is DVKVTQSSRYLVKRTGEKVFLECVQDMDHENMFWYRQDPGLGLRLIYFSYDVKMKEKGDIPEGYSVSREKKERFSLILESASTNQTSMYLCAGGLAGNTGELFFGEGSRLTVL.

The gene calls are TRBV19 and TRBJ2-7, with no clear D. The germline V gene has CDR1 LNHDA and CDR2 SQIVND (reference sequence). The length of the CDR3 is 14 residues. Trimming shortened V by 5 bases and J by 0 bases, and 11 bases separated the two germline ends. CDR3 in amino acids: CASSLGRSSYEQYF. In nucleotides, the CDR3 is TGTGCCAGTAGTTTAGGCAGAAGCTCCTACGAGCAGTACTTC.

This clone was detected once. The genes are TRBV5-1 and TRBJ2-3, with 9 bases aligning to TRBD2. CDR1 and CDR2 (germline): SGHRS, YFSETQ. This CDR3 is built from 16 residues. Trimming took 3 bases from V and 7 from J; bases not matched to a gene: 12. CDR3 protein: CASSWGGRASRYTQYF. CDR3 coding DNA: TGCGCCAGCAGCTGGGGCGGGAGGGCCAGCAGGTATACGCAGTATTTT.

The V and J genes are TRBV2 and TRBJ1-5, with D possibly TRBD1 on 6 matching bases. This CDR3 has 17 amino acids. Between the trimmed V and J ends, which lost 4 bases and 3 bases, there was a span of 19 bases. The germline CDR1 and CDR2 sequences are SNHLY and FYNNEI. CDR3 DNA: TGTGCCAGCAGTGTAATATTTGGGGCAGGGGCCAATCAGCCCCAGCATTTT. Translating gives CASSVIFGAGANQPQHF.

This chain links TRBV19 with TRBJ2-1; 8 bases are shared with TRBD2. This CDR3 is built from 17 residues. Germline V CDR1 and CDR2: LNHDA, SQIVND (reference sequence). Trimming took 1 base from V and 6 from J; bases not matched to a gene: 11. The CDR3 protein is CASSIGTGTRLINEQFF. Written as DNA, the CDR3 is TGTGCCAGTAGTATAGGGACCGGGACTAGGTTAATCAATGAGCAGTTCTTC.

This chain's CDR3 is CASSAGTYGYTF. The DNA of the CDR3 is TGTGCCAGCAGCGCAGGGACCTATGGCTACACCTTC. This sequence joins TRBV7-9 and TRBJ1-2, with D maybe TRBD1 (5 bases). The length of the CDR3 is 12 residues. Germline-derived CDR1 and CDR2 are SEHNR and FQNEAQ (reference sequence). Trimming stripped 5 bases from V and 4 bases from J, with 8 bases between.

This sequence joins TRBV19 and TRBJ1-5; D unresolved. The CDR3 loop spans 14 amino acids. V was trimmed by 8 bases and J by 2 bases, leaving 13 bases between them. The germline V gene encodes CDR1 LNHDA and CDR2 SQIVND (reference sequence). As DNA, the CDR3 is TGTGCCAGTCAGAAGGGAAGGGGCAATCAGCCCCAGCATTTT. It specifies CASQKGRGNQPQHF.

The chain combines TRBV9 with TRBJ2-6, with 11 bases matching TRBD2. The CDR3 runs to 17 residues. In germline, CDR1 is SGDLS, CDR2 YYNGEE. Trimming at V came to 5 bases and at J to 0 bases, leaving 4 bases not matched to a gene. The CDR3 region is CASSASGGSSGANVLTF. CDR3 bases: TGTGCCAGCAGTGCTAGCGGGGGGAGCTCTGGGGCCAACGTCCTGACTTTC.

A note on this clone: Relative to the germline gene, one junction end is altered; a read error may explain this. The V gene is TRBV7-8, the J gene TRBJ2-7; the match to TRBD2 covers 10 bases. Germline values: CDR1 SGHVS, CDR2 FQNEAQ. The CDR3 has 18 residues. The chain's CDR3 is CATSRGNSGRRGTYEQYF. In DNA form, the CDR3 reads TGTGCCACCAGCAGGGGGAATAGCGGGAGGAGGGGAACCTACGAGCAGTACTTC.